This paragraph covers one TCR beta chain sequence. V was shortened by 3 bases and J by 2 bases, with 8 bases between the two germline ends. The CDR3 contains 13 residues. Germline CDR1 and CDR2: ENHRY and SYGVKD. Using immunoSEQ multiplex PCR, the repertoire was profiled, and TCRdb retains in-frame clones only, with some absent. The sample shows around 50,000 clones, 95% to 97% of them seen only once. The sample belongs to a study of control samples from healthy donors and cancer patients. The TCR originated in a woman aged 30 to 39 in good health. Specimen: blood. The chain carries TRBV10-3 and TRBJ2-7; the D is unclear. CDR3 protein: CAISDGSPYEQYF. The CDR3 coding sequence is TGTGCCATCAGTGATGGCAGTCCCTACGAGCAGTACTTC.